These T cell receptor beta chains were read from a single sample in a study of cytomegalovirus exposure and HLA in healthy donors. The table came from immunoSEQ multiplex PCR; TCRdb's copy has only in-frame clones and leaves some out. The sample contains under 80,000 clones, less than 80% of which appear only once. The source material was PBMCs. The receptors come from a woman aged 35 to 49 in good health and CMV-seronegative. The CDR3 runs from the conserved cysteine through the conserved F or W. A D gene is named only where the DNA matches it firmly. Expanded clones are given a class, and other clones once, few, many or no size at all.

size	J	V	D	length	CDR3	DNA
few	TRBJ2-5	TRBV6-5	TRBD1	15	CASSYSMSGGETQYF	TGTGCCAGCAGTTACTCGATGTCAGGGGGAGAGACCCAGTACTTC
NA	TRBJ1-4	TRBV28	TRBD1	14	CASRKQGASEKLFF	TGTGCCAGCAGAAAACAGGGGGCGTCTGAAAAACTGTTTTTT
NA	TRBJ1-4	TRBV11-2	NA	16	CASSSQGFGANEKLFF	TGTGCCAGCAGCTCCCAAGGGTTCGGGGCTAATGAAAAACTGTTTTTT
once	TRBJ2-1	TRBV7-8	TRBD2	16	CASSLRGGGSYNEQFF	TGTGCCAGCAGCTTACGCGGGGGGGGTTCATACAATGAGCAGTTCTTC
NA	TRBJ2-3	TRBV7-9	TRBD1	17	CASSLGDRAIISDTQYF	TGTGCCAGCAGCTTAGGGGACAGGGCTATCATATCAGATACGCAGTATTTT
NA	TRBJ1-5	TRBV19	TRBD1	16	CATEDRTENSNQPQHF	TGTGCCACCGAGGACAGGACTGAGAATAGCAATCAGCCCCAGCATTTT
few	TRBJ1-1	TRBV23-1	TRBD1	16	CASSQRLDRVNTEAFF	TGCGCCAGCAGTCAGCGTCTAGACAGGGTGAACACTGAAGCTTTCTTT
NA	TRBJ2-5	TRBV6-6	TRBD2	16	CASSFSLGRAEETQYF	TGTGCCAGCAGTTTTTCTCTCGGGAGGGCAGAAGAGACCCAGTACTTC
NA	TRBJ2-7	TRBV27	NA	13	CASSSGGGYEQYF	TGTGCCAGCAGTTCCGGGGGAGGCTACGAGCAGTACTTC
NA	TRBJ1-6	TRBV19	TRBD1	14	CASTKQGSGSPLHF	TGTGCCAGTACTAAACAGGGGTCGGGTTCACCCCTCCACTTT
NA	TRBJ1-4	TRBV2	TRBD1	16	CASRPGTAGRQEKLFF	TGTGCCAGCAGACCCGGGACAGCTGGGCGGCAAGAAAAACTGTTTTTT
NA	TRBJ2-7	TRBV28	NA	13	CASSPGGAYEQYF	TGTGCCAGCAGTCCCGGAGGGGCCTACGAGCAGTACTTC
once	TRBJ1-1	TRBV7-2	NA	14	CASSWKSGDTEAFF	TGTGCCAGCAGCTGGAAGTCAGGGGACACTGAAGCTTTCTTT
once	TRBJ2-4	TRBV19	NA	15	CASSIASGIQNIQYF	TGTGCCAGTAGTATAGCGTCAGGAATCCAAAACATTCAGTACTTC
NA	TRBJ1-5	TRBV10-3	NA	13	CVTRAGDNQPQHF	TGTGTCACCCGGGCAGGGGATAATCAGCCCCAGCATTTT
NA	TRBJ1-2	TRBV25-1	NA	12	CASSGRGRGYTF	TGTGCCAGCAGTGGCAGGGGAAGGGGCTACACCTTC
once	TRBJ2-1	TRBV5-1	TRBD2	15	CASSLATSGGNEQFF	TGCGCCAGCAGCTTGGCCACTAGCGGGGGTAATGAGCAGTTCTTC
NA	TRBJ2-3	TRBV18	NA	13	CASSPRGTDTQYF	TGTGCCAGCTCACCACGAGGCACAGATACGCAGTATTTT
NA	TRBJ1-2	TRBV14	NA	13	CASSQAPLFGYTF	TGTGCCAGCAGCCAAGCCCCCCTTTTCGGCTACACCTTC
once	TRBJ2-1	TRBV6-1	TRBD2	17	CASSAGLAGGSYNEQFF	TGTGCCAGCAGTGCGGGACTAGCGGGGGGTTCCTACAATGAGCAGTTCTTC
NA	TRBJ2-1	TRBV6-1	TRBD2	16	CASSGLAGSSYNEQFF	TGTGCCAGCAGTGGACTAGCGGGCAGCTCCTACAATGAGCAGTTCTTC
NA	TRBJ2-7	TRBV5-4	TRBD2	14	CASSLASGSYEQYF	TGTGCCAGCAGCTTGGCTAGCGGCTCCTACGAGCAGTACTTC
once	TRBJ1-5	TRBV27	TRBD1	16	CASSQNAGTGNQPQHF	TGTGCCAGCAGTCAAAACGCCGGGACAGGCAATCAGCCCCAGCATTTT
once	TRBJ2-1	TRBV28	NA	14	CASSFYRRGNEQFF	TGTGCCAGCAGTTTTTACCGCCGAGGCAATGAGCAGTTCTTC
NA	TRBJ1-5	TRBV11-2	NA	13	CASSLEEDQPQHF	TGTGCCAGCAGCTTAGAGGAGGATCAGCCCCAGCATTTT
NA	TRBJ2-2	TRBV7-7	TRBD1	17	CASSSRRQGANTGELFF	TGTGCTAGCAGCTCCCGGAGACAGGGAGCGAACACCGGGGAGCTGTTTTTT
once	TRBJ1-2	TRBV20-1	NA	11	CSARAPYGYTF	TGCAGTGCTAGGGCCCCATATGGCTACACCTTC
NA	TRBJ2-7	TRBV28	TRBD2	14	CASSRRSGSYEQYF	TGTGCCAGCAGTAGAAGGAGCGGGAGCTACGAGCAGTACTTC
few	TRBJ2-2	TRBV10-1	NA	14	CASSVQGGTGELFF	TGCGCCAGCAGTGTTCAGGGAGGTACCGGGGAGCTGTTTTTT
NA	TRBJ1-4	TRBV15	NA	15	CATSIQSTGFEKLFF	TGTGCCACCAGCATCCAGTCGACAGGATTTGAAAAACTGTTTTTT